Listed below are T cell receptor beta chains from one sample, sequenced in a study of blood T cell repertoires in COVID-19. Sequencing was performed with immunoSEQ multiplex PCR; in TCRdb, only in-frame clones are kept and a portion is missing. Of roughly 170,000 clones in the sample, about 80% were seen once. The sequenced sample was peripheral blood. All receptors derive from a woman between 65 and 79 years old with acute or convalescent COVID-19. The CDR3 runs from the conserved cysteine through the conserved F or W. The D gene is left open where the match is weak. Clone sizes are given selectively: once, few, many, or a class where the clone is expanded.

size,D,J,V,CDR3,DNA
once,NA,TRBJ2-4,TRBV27,CASSLSPPGLNIQYF,TGTGCCAGCAGTTTATCCCCGCCAGGGCTAAACATTCAGTACTTC
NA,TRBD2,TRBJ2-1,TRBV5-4,CASSSGTSGEYNEQFF,TGTGCCAGCAGCTCAGGAACTAGCGGAGAATACAATGAGCAGTTCTTC
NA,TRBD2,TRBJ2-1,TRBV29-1,CSGISGRSSYNEQFF,TGCAGCGGAATTAGCGGGAGGAGCTCCTACAATGAGCAGTTCTTC
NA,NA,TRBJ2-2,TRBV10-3,CAISGKAGLNTGELFF,TGTGCCATCAGTGGTAAGGCGGGGCTTAACACCGGGGAGCTGTTTTTT
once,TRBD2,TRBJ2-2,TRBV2,CASSLEREGELFF,TGTGCCAGCAGCCTGGAGCGGGAAGGGGAGCTGTTTTTT
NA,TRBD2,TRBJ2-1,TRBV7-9,CASSPGLAASYNEQFF,TGTGCCAGCAGCCCAGGACTAGCGGCCTCCTACAATGAGCAGTTCTTC
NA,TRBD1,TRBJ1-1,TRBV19,CASSAGQGLGTEAFF,TGTGCCAGTAGTGCCGGACAGGGGTTAGGGACTGAAGCTTTCTTT
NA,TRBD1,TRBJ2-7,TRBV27,CASSPDRVSYEQYF,TGTGCCAGCAGTCCGGACAGGGTATCCTACGAGCAGTACTTC
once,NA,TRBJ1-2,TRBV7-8,CASSPTFNYGYTF,TGTGCCAGCAGCCCGACATTTAACTATGGCTACACCTTC
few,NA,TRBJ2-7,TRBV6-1,CASSEAGGSAGTTSYEQYF,TGTGCCAGCAGTGAAGCCGGGGGTTCCGCCGGGACGACTTCCTACGAGCAGTACTTC
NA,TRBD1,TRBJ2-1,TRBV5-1,CASSPGTGGNEQFF,TGCGCCAGCAGCCCCGGGACAGGGGGCAATGAGCAGTTCTTC
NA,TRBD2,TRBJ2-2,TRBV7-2,CASSRTSSNTGELFF,TGTGCCAGCAGCCGGACTAGCAGCAACACCGGGGAGCTGTTTTTT
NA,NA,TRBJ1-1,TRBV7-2,CASSLGPLNTEAFF,TGTGCCAGCAGCTTAGGTCCGTTGAACACTGAAGCTTTCTTT
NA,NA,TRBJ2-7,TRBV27,CASSQGGSYEQYF,TGTGCCAGCAGTCAGGGGGGATCCTACGAGCAGTACTTC
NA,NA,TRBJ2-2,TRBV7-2,CASSSNHGGELFF,TGTGCCAGCAGCAGTAACCACGGCGGGGAGCTGTTTTTT
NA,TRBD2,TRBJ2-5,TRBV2,CARGLAGQETQYF,TGTGCCAGAGGACTAGCGGGGCAAGAGACCCAGTACTTC
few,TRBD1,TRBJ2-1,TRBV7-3,CASSRGQGTSNEQFF,TGTGCCAGCAGCCGAGGACAGGGTACGAGCAATGAGCAGTTCTTC
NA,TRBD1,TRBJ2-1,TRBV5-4,CASSLGTGAVNEQFF,TGTGCCAGCAGCTTGGGAACAGGGGCGGTCAATGAGCAGTTCTTC
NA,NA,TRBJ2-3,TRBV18,CASSPKNGRLTDTQYF,TGTGCCAGCTCACCAAAAAACGGGAGACTCACAGATACGCAGTATTTT
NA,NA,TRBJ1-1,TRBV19,CASSISTANTEAFF,TGTGCCAGTAGTATCTCGACAGCGAACACTGAAGCTTTCTTT
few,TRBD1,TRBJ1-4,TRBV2,CASRGTATNEKLFF,TGTGCCAGCAGGGGGACAGCAACTAATGAAAAACTGTTTTTT
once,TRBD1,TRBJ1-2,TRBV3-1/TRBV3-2,CASSPPTGQDGYTF,TGTGCCAGCAGCCCCCCGACAGGGCAGGATGGCTACACCTTC
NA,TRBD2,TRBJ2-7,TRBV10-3,CAISVAGVSYEQYF,TGTGCCATCAGTGTAGCGGGAGTCTCCTACGAGCAGTACTTC
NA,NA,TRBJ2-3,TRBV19,CASTIQGFTDTQYF,TGTGCCAGTACCATACAGGGATTCACAGATACGCAGTATTTT
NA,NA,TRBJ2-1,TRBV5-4,CASSLSSVDEQFF,TGTGCCAGCAGCTTGAGCTCGGTGGATGAGCAGTTCTTC
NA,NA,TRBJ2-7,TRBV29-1,CSAPGVTGEQYF,TGCAGCGCCCCCGGGGTTACGGGCGAGCAGTACTTC
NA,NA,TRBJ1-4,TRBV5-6,CASSLVGGVGGEKLFF,TGTGCCAGCAGCTTGGTCGGCGGGGTGGGAGGTGAAAAACTGTTTTTT